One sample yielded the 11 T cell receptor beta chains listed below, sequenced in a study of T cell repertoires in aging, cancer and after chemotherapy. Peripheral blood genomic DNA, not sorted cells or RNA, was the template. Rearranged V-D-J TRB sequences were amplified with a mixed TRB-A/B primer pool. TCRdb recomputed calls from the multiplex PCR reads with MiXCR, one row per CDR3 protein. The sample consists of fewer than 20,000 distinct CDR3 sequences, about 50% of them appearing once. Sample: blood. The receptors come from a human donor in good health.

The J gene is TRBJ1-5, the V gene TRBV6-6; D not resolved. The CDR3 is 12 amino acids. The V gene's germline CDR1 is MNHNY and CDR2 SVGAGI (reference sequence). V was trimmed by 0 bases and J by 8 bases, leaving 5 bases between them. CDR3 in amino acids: CASSYSMEPQHF. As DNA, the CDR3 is TGTGCCAGCAGTTACTCGATGGAGCCCCAGCATTTT.

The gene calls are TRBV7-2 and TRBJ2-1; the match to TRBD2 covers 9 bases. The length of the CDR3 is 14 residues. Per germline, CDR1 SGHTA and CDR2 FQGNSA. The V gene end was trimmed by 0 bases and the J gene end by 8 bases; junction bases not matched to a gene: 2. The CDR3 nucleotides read TGTGCCAGCAGCTTAGCTAGCGGGAGTGATGAGCAGTTCTTC. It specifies CASSLASGSDEQFF.

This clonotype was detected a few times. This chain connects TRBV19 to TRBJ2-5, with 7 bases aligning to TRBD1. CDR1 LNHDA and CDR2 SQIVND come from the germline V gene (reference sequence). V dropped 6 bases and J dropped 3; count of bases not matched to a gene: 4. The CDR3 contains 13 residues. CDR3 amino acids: CASRSGGEETQYF. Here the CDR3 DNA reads TGTGCCAGTAGATCAGGGGGAGAAGAGACCCAGTACTTC.

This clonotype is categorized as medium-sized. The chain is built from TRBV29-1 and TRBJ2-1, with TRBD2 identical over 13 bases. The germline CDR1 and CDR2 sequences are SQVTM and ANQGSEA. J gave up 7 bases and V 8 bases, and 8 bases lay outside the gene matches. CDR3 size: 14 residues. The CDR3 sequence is CSSRTSGRINEQFF. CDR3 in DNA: TGCAGCTCCAGGACTAGCGGGAGAATAAATGAGCAGTTCTTC.

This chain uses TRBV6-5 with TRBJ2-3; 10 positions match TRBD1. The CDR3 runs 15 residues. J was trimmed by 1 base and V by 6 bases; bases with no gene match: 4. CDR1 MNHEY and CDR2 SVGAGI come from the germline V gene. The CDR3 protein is CASSPGTGGTDTQYF. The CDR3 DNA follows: TGTGCCAGCAGCCCCGGGACAGGGGGCACAGATACGCAGTATTTT.

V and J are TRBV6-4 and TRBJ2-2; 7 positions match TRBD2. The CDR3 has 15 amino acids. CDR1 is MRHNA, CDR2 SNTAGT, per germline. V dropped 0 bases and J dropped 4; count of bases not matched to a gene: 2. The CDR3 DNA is TGTGCCAGCAGTGACTCGCGGGAGCTCACCGGGGAGCTGTTTTTT. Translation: CASSDSRELTGELFF.

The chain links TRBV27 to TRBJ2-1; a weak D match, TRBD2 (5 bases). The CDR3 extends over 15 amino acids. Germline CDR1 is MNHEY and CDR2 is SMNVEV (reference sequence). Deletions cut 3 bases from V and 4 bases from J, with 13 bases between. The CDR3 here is CASSFGLAVYNEQFF. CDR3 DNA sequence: TGTGCCAGCAGTTTCGGGCTAGCAGTATACAATGAGCAGTTCTTC.

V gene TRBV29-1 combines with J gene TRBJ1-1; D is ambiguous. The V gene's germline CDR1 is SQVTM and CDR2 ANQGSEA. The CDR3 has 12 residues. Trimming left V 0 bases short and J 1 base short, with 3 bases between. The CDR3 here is CSVEEGNTEAFF. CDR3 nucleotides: TGCAGCGTTGAAGAGGGGAACACTGAAGCTTTCTTT.

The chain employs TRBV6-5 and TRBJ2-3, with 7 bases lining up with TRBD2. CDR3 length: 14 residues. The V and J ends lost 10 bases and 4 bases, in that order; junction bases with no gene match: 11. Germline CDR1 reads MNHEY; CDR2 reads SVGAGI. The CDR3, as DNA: TGTGCCACCCTATCGGGGGGTCCCCCAGATACGCAGTATTTT. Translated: CATLSGGPPDTQYF.

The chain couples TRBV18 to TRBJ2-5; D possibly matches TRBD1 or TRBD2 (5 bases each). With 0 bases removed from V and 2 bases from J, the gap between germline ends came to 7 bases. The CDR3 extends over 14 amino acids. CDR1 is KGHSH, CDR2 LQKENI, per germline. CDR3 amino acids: CASSPPGPQETQYF. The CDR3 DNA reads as TGTGCCAGCTCACCACCGGGACCTCAAGAGACCCAGTACTTC.

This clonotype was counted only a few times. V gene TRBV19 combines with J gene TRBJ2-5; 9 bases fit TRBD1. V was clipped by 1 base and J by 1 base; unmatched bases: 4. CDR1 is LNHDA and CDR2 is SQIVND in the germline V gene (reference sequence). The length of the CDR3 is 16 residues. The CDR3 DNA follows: TGTGCCAGTAGTATAGCCGGGACAGGGATCCAAGAGACCCAGTACTTC. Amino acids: CASSIAGTGIQETQYF.